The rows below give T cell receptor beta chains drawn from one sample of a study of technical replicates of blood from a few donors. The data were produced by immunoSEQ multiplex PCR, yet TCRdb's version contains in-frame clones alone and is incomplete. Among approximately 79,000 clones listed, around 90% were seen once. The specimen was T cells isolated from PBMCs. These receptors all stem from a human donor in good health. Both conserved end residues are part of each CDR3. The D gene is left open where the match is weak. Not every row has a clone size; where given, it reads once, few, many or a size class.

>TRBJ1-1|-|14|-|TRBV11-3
TGTGCCAGCAGCTTAGGGGGGCTGGGCACTGAAGCTTTCTTT
CASSLGGLGTEAFF
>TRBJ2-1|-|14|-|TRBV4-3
TGCGCCAGCAGCCAAGATAACTCCTACAATGAGCAGTTCTTC
CASSQDNSYNEQFF
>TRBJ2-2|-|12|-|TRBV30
TGTGCCTGGGGGGGGATCACCGGAGAGCTGTTTTTT
CAWGGITGELFF
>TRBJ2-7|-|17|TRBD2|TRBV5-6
TGTGCCAGCAGCGGCGACGGACTAGCGGGAGTCACCTACGAGCAGTACTTC
CASSGDGLAGVTYEQYF
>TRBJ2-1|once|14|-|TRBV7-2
TGTGCCAGCAGCCCGGACTTTTCCTACAATGAGCAGTTCTTC
CASSPDFSYNEQFF
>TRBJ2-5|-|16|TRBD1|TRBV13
TGTGCCAGCAGCTTAGTTGGACAGGGGGACCAAGAGACCCAGTACTTC
CASSLVGQGDQETQYF
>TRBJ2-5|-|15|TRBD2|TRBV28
TGTGCCAGCAGTCCCCTTAGCGGGAGGGGAGAGACCCAGTACTTC
CASSPLSGRGETQYF
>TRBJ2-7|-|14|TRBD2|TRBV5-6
TGTGCCAGCAGCTTTAGCGGGAACTCCTACGAGCAGTACTTC
CASSFSGNSYEQYF
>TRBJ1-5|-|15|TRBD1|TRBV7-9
TGTGCCAGCAGCTCAGGGGACAGGTACAATCAGCCCCAGCATTTT
CASSSGDRYNQPQHF
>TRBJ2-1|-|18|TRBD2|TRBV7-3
TGTGCCAGCAGCTCCTTCGCCTCACTAGCGGGAGATTACAATGAGCAGTTCTTC
CASSSFASLAGDYNEQFF
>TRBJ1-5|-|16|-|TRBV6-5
TGTGCCAGCAGTTACTCAGCCTACGGGTTCAATCAGCCCCAGCATTTT
CASSYSAYGFNQPQHF
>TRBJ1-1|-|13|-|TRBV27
TGTGCCAGCAGAGCCAGGGGACGGACTGAAGCTTTCTTT
CASRARGRTEAFF
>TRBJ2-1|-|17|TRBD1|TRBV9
TGTGCCAGCAGCGACAGGGGTCCGTTAAGCTCCTACAATGAGCAGTTCTTC
CASSDRGPLSSYNEQFF
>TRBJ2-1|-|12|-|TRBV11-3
TGTGCCAGCAGCCTTATTTCAGGTGAGCAGTTCTTC
CASSLISGEQFF
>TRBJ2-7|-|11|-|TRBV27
TGTGCCAGCAGTTTATATAACGAGCAGTACTTC
CASSLYNEQYF
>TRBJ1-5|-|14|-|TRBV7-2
TGTGCCAGCAGCTTGAAGGGACTGAATCAGCCCCAGCATTTT
CASSLKGLNQPQHF
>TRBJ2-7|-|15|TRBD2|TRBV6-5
TGTGCCAGCAGTTACATAACTAGCGGGCGCTACGAGCAGTACTTC
CASSYITSGRYEQYF
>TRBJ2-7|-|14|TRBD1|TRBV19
TGTGCCAGTAGTATATCCAGGGGGCTTTACGAGCAGTACTTC
CASSISRGLYEQYF
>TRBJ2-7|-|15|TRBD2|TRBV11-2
TGTGCCAGCAGCTTAGGAGCGGGAGGAAGCTACGAGCAGTACTTC
CASSLGAGGSYEQYF
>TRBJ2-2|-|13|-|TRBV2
TGTGCCAGCAGTGTCCAGGGAACCGGGGAGCTGTTTTTT
CASSVQGTGELFF
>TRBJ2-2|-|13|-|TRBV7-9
TGTGCCAGCATAGTGCTTAACACCGGGGAGCTGTTTTTT
CASIVLNTGELFF
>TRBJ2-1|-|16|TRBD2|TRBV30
TGTGCCTGGAGTGTTTCCTCTCCCGGGACTAGCGGGAAGTCGTTCTTC
CAWSVSSPGTSGKSFF
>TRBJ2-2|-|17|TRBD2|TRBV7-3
TGTGCCAGCAGCTCCCCAGTTGGAGCGGGAGGAAACGGGGAGCTGTTTTTT
CASSSPVGAGGNGELFF
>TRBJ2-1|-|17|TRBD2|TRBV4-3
TGCGCCAGCAGCCAAGAAACGGGAGCGGGAGAAGACAATGAGCAGTTCTTC
CASSQETGAGEDNEQFF
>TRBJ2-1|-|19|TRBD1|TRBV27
TGTGCCAGCAGTCCTTTATGGACGAGGACAGGGAGCTCCTACAATGAGCAGTTCTTC
CASSPLWTRTGSSYNEQFF
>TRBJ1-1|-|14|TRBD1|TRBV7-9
TGTGCCAGCTTCAAAGGACAGGAGAACACTGAAGCTTTCTTT
CASFKGQENTEAFF
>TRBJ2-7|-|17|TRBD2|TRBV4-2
TGTGCCAGCAGCCAAGTGGCGCTAGCGGGAGTTGAGTACGAGCAGTACTTC
CASSQVALAGVEYEQYF
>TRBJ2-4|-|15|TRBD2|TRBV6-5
TGTGCCAGCAGTCAAGAACTAGCGGGGTACCACATTCAGTACTTC
CASSQELAGYHIQYF
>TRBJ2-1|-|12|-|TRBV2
TGTGCCAGCTTAAACTCCTACAATGAGCAGTTCTTC
CASLNSYNEQFF
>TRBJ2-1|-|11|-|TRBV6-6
TGTGCCAGCAGCTCTCGGGGTAAGCAGTTCTTC
CASSSRGKQFF
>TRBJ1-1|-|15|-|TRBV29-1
TGCAGCGTTGAAGGCGGACAGCACATGAACACTGAAGCTTTCTTT
CSVEGGQHMNTEAFF
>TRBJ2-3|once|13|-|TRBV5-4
TGTGCCAGCAGCCTCGCGGGCACAGATACGCAGTATTTT
CASSLAGTDTQYF
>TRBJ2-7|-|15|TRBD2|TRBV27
TGTGCCAGCAGTGCAAGGCGGGGGACCTCCTACGAGCAGTACTTC
CASSARRGTSYEQYF
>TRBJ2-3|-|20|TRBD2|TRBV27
TGTGCCAGCAGTTTGGGTAGCGGGAGGGCCCAAACTCGGGACACAGATACGCAGTATTTT
CASSLGSGRAQTRDTDTQYF
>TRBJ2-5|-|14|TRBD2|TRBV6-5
TGTGCCAGCAGTGACCTAGCGGGAGAAGAGACCCAGTACTTC
CASSDLAGEETQYF
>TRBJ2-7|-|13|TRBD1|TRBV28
TGTGCCAGCAGAGGGACAGGGGACTACGAGCAGTACTTC
CASRGTGDYEQYF
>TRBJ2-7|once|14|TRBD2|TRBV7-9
TGTGCCAGCAGCTCCGGGACTAGCGGCTACGAGCAGTACTTC
CASSSGTSGYEQYF
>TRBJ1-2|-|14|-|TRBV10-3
TGTGCCATCAGTGACAGGGGCTCCTCCTATGGCTACACCTTC
CAISDRGSSYGYTF
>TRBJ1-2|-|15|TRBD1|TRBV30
TGTGCCTTGATTCCGGGACAGGGGTTTAATTATGGCTACACCTTC
CALIPGQGFNYGYTF
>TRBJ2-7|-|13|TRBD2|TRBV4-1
TGCGCCAGCGGCCCGAGGGCGGGAGTCGAGCAGTACTTC
CASGPRAGVEQYF
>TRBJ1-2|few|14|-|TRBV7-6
TGTGCCAGCAGCTTAGACGGCAACGGGTATGGCTACACCTTC
CASSLDGNGYGYTF
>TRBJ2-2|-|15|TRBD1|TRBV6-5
TGTGCCAGCACCACGGACAGGGAAATCGCCGGGGAGCTGTTTTTT
CASTTDREIAGELFF
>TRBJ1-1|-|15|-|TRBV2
TGTGCCAGCAGTGAGAGGGTCGGCCGGAACACTGAAGCTTTCTTT
CASSERVGRNTEAFF
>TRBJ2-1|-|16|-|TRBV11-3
TGTGCCAGCAGCTTAGATCATGGAGATATCTACAATGAGCAGTTCTTC
CASSLDHGDIYNEQFF